This is a list of T cell receptor beta chains from one sample in a study of vaccination and CD4 T cells after COVID-19. One entry per CDR3 protein, called by TCRdb with MiXCR from the PCR reads. In the table there are tens of thousands of distinct CDR3 sequences, 49% of which are singletons. The specimen was CD4+ T cells from blood, collected about 7 months after SARS-CoV-2 vaccination. The receptors here all came from a human donor who had recovered from COVID-19. Each CDR3 is given with its conserved first and last residue. Fields, in order: clone size, D gene, J gene, V gene, CDR3 DNA, CDR3 protein. The D gene is left open where the match is weak. The size entry is marked missing in some rows and otherwise reads once, few, many or a size class.

clone_size: .; d_call: TRBD1; j_call: TRBJ2-7; v_call: TRBV19; cdr3_nt: TGTGCCAGTAGTTGGCAGACAGGGGACCCCTACGAGCAGTACTTC; cdr3_aa: CASSWQTGDPYEQYF
clone_size: .; d_call: .; j_call: TRBJ2-1; v_call: TRBV6-5; cdr3_nt: TGTGCCAGCAGTTACCCCGACAGTCAGGGCGCCTACAATGAGCAGTTCTTC; cdr3_aa: CASSYPDSQGAYNEQFF
clone_size: .; d_call: .; j_call: TRBJ2-1; v_call: TRBV20-1; cdr3_nt: TGCAGTGCTATTGTCGGGAATGAGCAGTTCTTC; cdr3_aa: CSAIVGNEQFF
clone_size: once; d_call: .; j_call: TRBJ2-7; v_call: TRBV10-1; cdr3_nt: TGCGCCAGCAGTGCCGGGGCGGACGGCGCCTACGAGCAGTACTTC; cdr3_aa: CASSAGADGAYEQYF
clone_size: few; d_call: .; j_call: TRBJ1-2; v_call: TRBV20-1; cdr3_nt: TGCAGTGCTAGAGTTGGGGGGGGCTATGGCTACACCTTC; cdr3_aa: CSARVGGGYGYTF
clone_size: .; d_call: TRBD1; j_call: TRBJ1-5; v_call: TRBV6-1; cdr3_nt: TGTGCCACCCGTGACAGGGGTGTTCAGCCCCAGCATTTT; cdr3_aa: CATRDRGVQPQHF
clone_size: medium-sized; d_call: .; j_call: TRBJ2-3; v_call: TRBV6-2/TRBV6-3; cdr3_nt: TGTGCCAGCAGTGCGGGCTGGGAGCACACAGATACGCAGTATTTT; cdr3_aa: CASSAGWEHTDTQYF
clone_size: .; d_call: TRBD2; j_call: TRBJ2-1; v_call: TRBV12-3/TRBV12-4; cdr3_nt: TGTGCCAGCCGAGGAGCGGGGTACAATGAGCAGTTCTTC; cdr3_aa: CASRGAGYNEQFF
clone_size: .; d_call: TRBD1; j_call: TRBJ1-3; v_call: TRBV5-4; cdr3_nt: TGTGCCAGCAGCGTGCGGACAGGGGCTGGAAACACCATATATTTT; cdr3_aa: CASSVRTGAGNTIYF
clone_size: .; d_call: .; j_call: TRBJ2-3; v_call: TRBV27; cdr3_nt: TGTGCCAGCAGTCCCTGGGACCGCCCTACAGATACGCAGTATTTT; cdr3_aa: CASSPWDRPTDTQYF
clone_size: few; d_call: .; j_call: TRBJ2-1; v_call: TRBV7-9; cdr3_nt: TGTGCCAGCAGCTTAGGGACTTCGGGGCAGTTCTTC; cdr3_aa: CASSLGTSGQFF
clone_size: .; d_call: .; j_call: TRBJ2-7; v_call: TRBV20-1; cdr3_nt: TGCAGTGCTAGGGGATTAAGGGCCCCCGAGCAGTACTTC; cdr3_aa: CSARGLRAPEQYF
clone_size: .; d_call: .; j_call: TRBJ2-1; v_call: TRBV10-3; cdr3_nt: TGTGCCACCCAGGAATCGGGGACGAGAAGCTCCTACAATGAGCAGTTCTTC; cdr3_aa: CATQESGTRSSYNEQFF
clone_size: .; d_call: .; j_call: TRBJ2-2; v_call: TRBV29-1; cdr3_nt: TGCGCGGTCGCACAGCGCCGAACTGGGGAGCTGTTTTTT; cdr3_aa: CAVAQRRTGELFF
clone_size: .; d_call: TRBD2; j_call: TRBJ2-2; v_call: TRBV15; cdr3_nt: TGTGCCACCAGCAGAGGGACTAGCGGGCAACACGGGGAGCTGTTTTTT; cdr3_aa: CATSRGTSGQHGELFF
clone_size: .; d_call: TRBD2; j_call: TRBJ2-1; v_call: TRBV20-1; cdr3_nt: TGCAGTGCTAGAGCCAAGCGGGGAACCACCTACAATGAGCAGTTCTTC; cdr3_aa: CSARAKRGTTYNEQFF
clone_size: .; d_call: TRBD1; j_call: TRBJ1-1; v_call: TRBV28; cdr3_nt: TGTGCCAGCAGTGTACAGGGGGCAGGCGATAAGGCTTTCTTT; cdr3_aa: CASSVQGAGDKAFF
clone_size: few; d_call: TRBD1; j_call: TRBJ1-5; v_call: TRBV7-9; cdr3_nt: TGTGCCAGCAGCCCCACTGGGGACAGGGAACCTCCTATAGGCAATCAGCCCCAGCATTTT; cdr3_aa: CASSPTGDREPPIGNQPQHF
clone_size: .; d_call: TRBD1; j_call: TRBJ1-5; v_call: TRBV2; cdr3_nt: TGTGCCAGCAAGAGATCCGGGACAGGAGGCAATCAGCCCCAGCATTTT; cdr3_aa: CASKRSGTGGNQPQHF
clone_size: .; d_call: TRBD1; j_call: TRBJ2-5; v_call: TRBV12-3/TRBV12-4; cdr3_nt: TGTGCCAGCAGTCGCACAGGGGGGGAGACCCAGTACTTC; cdr3_aa: CASSRTGGETQYF
clone_size: .; d_call: .; j_call: TRBJ1-6; v_call: TRBV20-1; cdr3_nt: TGCAGTGCAGAACCGACGGGACAACATAATTCACCCCTCCACTTT; cdr3_aa: CSAEPTGQHNSPLHF
clone_size: .; d_call: TRBD2; j_call: TRBJ2-7; v_call: TRBV18; cdr3_nt: TGTGCCAGCTCACGTAGCGGGAGGGGCCTATCCGAGCAGTACTTC; cdr3_aa: CASSRSGRGLSEQYF
clone_size: .; d_call: .; j_call: TRBJ1-2; v_call: TRBV28; cdr3_nt: TGTGCCAGCAGTTCTGTCTATGGCTACACCTTC; cdr3_aa: CASSSVYGYTF
clone_size: .; d_call: .; j_call: TRBJ1-1; v_call: TRBV10-3; cdr3_nt: TGTGCCATCAGAGGCGGGTTAGGAAGGGAGGACAACACTGAAGCTTTCTTT; cdr3_aa: CAIRGGLGREDNTEAFF
clone_size: .; d_call: .; j_call: TRBJ2-5; v_call: TRBV5-4; cdr3_nt: TGTGCCAGCAGCGTCCAAGGGGGCCAAGAGACCCAGTACTTC; cdr3_aa: CASSVQGGQETQYF
clone_size: .; d_call: TRBD2; j_call: TRBJ2-2; v_call: TRBV20-1; cdr3_nt: TGCAGTGCTCAGACCCGAGCGGGGAGTGGTCTCGGGGAGCTGTTTTTT; cdr3_aa: CSAQTRAGSGLGELFF
clone_size: .; d_call: TRBD1; j_call: TRBJ2-1; v_call: TRBV7-9; cdr3_nt: TGTGCCAGCAGCTTAGGGGACAGGGGGAATTACAATGAGCAGTTCTTC; cdr3_aa: CASSLGDRGNYNEQFF
clone_size: .; d_call: .; j_call: TRBJ2-2; v_call: TRBV19; cdr3_nt: TGTGCCAGTAGTATAGGGATACGGAACACCGGGGAGCTGTTTTTT; cdr3_aa: CASSIGIRNTGELFF
clone_size: .; d_call: .; j_call: TRBJ2-1; v_call: TRBV7-2; cdr3_nt: TGTGCCAGCAGCTTTGCGGGGAGCTCCTACAATGAGCAGTTCTTC; cdr3_aa: CASSFAGSSYNEQFF
clone_size: .; d_call: .; j_call: TRBJ2-2; v_call: TRBV19; cdr3_nt: TGTGCCAGTAGTACCTGGGGTATGACTAGTAGGACCGGGGAGCTGTTTTTT; cdr3_aa: CASSTWGMTSRTGELFF
clone_size: few; d_call: .; j_call: TRBJ1-2; v_call: TRBV6-1; cdr3_nt: TGTGCCAGCAGTCCCCTGGGAGGGCCCTATGGCTACACCTTC; cdr3_aa: CASSPLGGPYGYTF
clone_size: few; d_call: TRBD2; j_call: TRBJ2-1; v_call: TRBV28; cdr3_nt: TGTGCCAGCACCCCTAGCGGGAGGTTTAATGAGCAGTTCTTC; cdr3_aa: CASTPSGRFNEQFF
clone_size: .; d_call: TRBD1; j_call: TRBJ2-7; v_call: TRBV28; cdr3_nt: TGTGCCAGCAGTGCCACTCCGGGACAGGCGCCCTACGAGCAGTACTTC; cdr3_aa: CASSATPGQAPYEQYF
clone_size: .; d_call: .; j_call: TRBJ1-2; v_call: TRBV7-2; cdr3_nt: TGTGCCAGCAGTCTCGGAGGGTTTAGGGTAATGGGTGGCTACACCTTC; cdr3_aa: CASSLGGFRVMGGYTF
clone_size: .; d_call: .; j_call: TRBJ1-5; v_call: TRBV2; cdr3_nt: TGTGCCAGCAGTGAATTTTCTGATGTTAGGCCCCAGCATTTT; cdr3_aa: CASSEFSDVRPQHF
clone_size: .; d_call: .; j_call: TRBJ2-2; v_call: TRBV20-1; cdr3_nt: TGCAGTGCTAGGGAGCGGAGCAACACCGGGGAGCTGTTTTTT; cdr3_aa: CSARERSNTGELFF
clone_size: few; d_call: .; j_call: TRBJ2-5; v_call: TRBV10-3; cdr3_nt: TGTGCCATCACAGGTGGCAAGGAAGAGACCCAGTACTTC; cdr3_aa: CAITGGKEETQYF
clone_size: few; d_call: TRBD2; j_call: TRBJ2-7; v_call: TRBV15; cdr3_nt: TGTGCCACCAGCAGAGATTTTAGCGGGAGCCAGCAGTACTTC; cdr3_aa: CATSRDFSGSQQYF
clone_size: .; d_call: TRBD2; j_call: TRBJ2-7; v_call: TRBV20-1; cdr3_nt: TGCAGTGCTAGAGAACCGGGACTAGCAGCGTTGGAGCAGTACTTC; cdr3_aa: CSAREPGLAALEQYF
clone_size: .; d_call: .; j_call: TRBJ1-2; v_call: TRBV2; cdr3_nt: TGTGCCAGCAGTGAAGGCAGGTATGGCTACACCTTC; cdr3_aa: CASSEGRYGYTF
clone_size: .; d_call: .; j_call: TRBJ2-5; v_call: TRBV20-1; cdr3_nt: TGCAGTGCTAGCCACAAAGGGTGGTACAGTAGACAAGAGACCCAGTACTTC; cdr3_aa: CSASHKGWYSRQETQYF
clone_size: .; d_call: .; j_call: TRBJ2-3; v_call: TRBV19; cdr3_nt: TGTGCCAGTAGTGCCAGGGTGGATACGCAGTATTTT; cdr3_aa: CASSARVDTQYF
clone_size: few; d_call: .; j_call: TRBJ2-3; v_call: TRBV7-2; cdr3_nt: TGTGCCAGCAGCTTTGACAGCCTCACAGATACGCAGTATTTT; cdr3_aa: CASSFDSLTDTQYF
clone_size: few; d_call: TRBD2; j_call: TRBJ2-5; v_call: TRBV7-9; cdr3_nt: TGTGCCAGCAGCTTAGCACTAGCGGGAGGGGACGAGACCCAGTACTTC; cdr3_aa: CASSLALAGGDETQYF
clone_size: .; d_call: .; j_call: TRBJ2-3; v_call: TRBV4-1; cdr3_nt: TGCGCCAGCAGTAGGCGGACCGGACCCGGAGATACGCAGTATTTT; cdr3_aa: CASSRRTGPGDTQYF
clone_size: .; d_call: TRBD2; j_call: TRBJ2-7; v_call: TRBV12-3/TRBV12-4; cdr3_nt: TGTGCCAGCAGGCCGGGACTAGCGGCCTACGAGCAGTACTTC; cdr3_aa: CASRPGLAAYEQYF